This T cell receptor beta chain was obtained from a study of T cell repertoires in cytomegalovirus infection. On the study more broadly: Public TCR beta signatures were indicative of both CMV infection and a matching HLA type.

MiXCR was run by TCRdb on the reads, yielding one entry per CDR3 protein. The sample consists of around 130,000 distinct CDR3 sequences, 7% to 10% of them appearing once. Trimming stripped 4 bases from V and 5 bases from J, with 14 bases between. This CDR3 contains 14 residues. The V gene's germline CDR1 is MGHRA and CDR2 YSYEKL. Study outcomes and limitations: HLA-C-restricted, CMV-specific TCR beta clonotypes were dominant ex vivo. Cumulative public TCR beta family frequency identified CMV carriers with the relevant HLA.

This clonotype was seen repeatedly, ten times or more. Its matching antigen is unknown. This sequence originates from a human donor in good health (CMV status not recorded). Some clones in this sample may be carry-over from other donors' samples. The specimen was PBMCs. The chain links TRBV4-1 to TRBJ1-1; no definite D call. The CDR3 DNA follows: TGCGCCAGCAGCCGAGAGATTGCAGGTACTGAAGCTTTCTTT. This gives the protein CASSREIAGTEAFF.